These 25 T cell receptor beta chains originate from one sample sequenced in a study of CXCR3-negative and CXCR3-positive naive CD8 T cells. Libraries of TRB cDNA were made by 5' RACE and carried UMIs. TCRdb reprocessed the 5' RACE reads and reports one entry per CDR3 protein, with no DNA. This sample's table reports tens of thousands of distinct CDR3 sequences. The source material was naive CXCR3- CD8+ T cells from blood. The subset was: CD45RO-CCR7+CD27+CD95- naive CD8+ T cells lacking CXCR3 (TNR3-). All receptors come from a human donor in good health. Some clones in this sample may be carry-over from other donors' samples.

The chain combines TRBV7-6 with TRBJ2-7; the D call of TRBD2 rests on TCRdb alone, since no DNA is present to check it. Germline CDR1 reads SGHVS; CDR2 reads FNYEAQ. The CDR3 is made up of 15 amino acids. CDR3 amino acids: CASSSGTAVSYEQYF.

CDR3 protein: CATSRDFPLAGDKLAKNIQYF. The V gene is TRBV15, the J gene TRBJ2-4; TCRdb's assignment of TRBD2 cannot be checked, as there is no DNA. Per germline, CDR1 LNHNV and CDR2 YYDKDF (reference sequence). CDR3 length equals 21 residues.

The chain carries TRBV28 and TRBJ1-5. Germline V gene data show CDR1 as MDHEN and CDR2 as SYDVKM. There are 14 residues in the CDR3. The CDR3 region is CASRYGISNQPQHF.

The V call is TRBV25-1, the J call TRBJ2-7. In germline, CDR1 is MGHDK, CDR2 SYGVNS. The CDR3 extends over 16 amino acids. CDR3 loop: CASTWLSWWKGYEQYF.

The rearrangement links TRBV20-1 to TRBJ2-7. The CDR3 sequence is 13 residues long. The germline CDR1 and CDR2 sequences are DFQATT and SNEGSKA (reference sequence). CDR3 region: CSARPRGVHEQYF.

The rearrangement joins TRBV7-9 to TRBJ1-1; TCRdb's D gene call, TRBD1, goes unchecked for lack of DNA. Per the germline V gene, CDR1 is SEHNR and CDR2 is FQNEAQ (reference sequence). This CDR3 spans 16 amino acids. This CDR3 is CASSLSPGTENTEAFF.

The genes are TRBV27 and TRBJ2-2; as DNA is missing, the TRBD2 call by TCRdb cannot be tested. The V gene's germline CDR1 is MNHEY and CDR2 SMNVEV (reference sequence). This CDR3 contains 19 residues. The CDR3 protein is CASSSPSSGGASNTGELFF.

The chain joins TRBV4-3 to TRBJ2-1; TCRdb indicates TRBD1, and absent DNA this call remains unverified. Germline V gene sequence: CDR1 LGHNA, CDR2 YSLEER. There are 15 residues in the CDR3. CDR3 protein: CASSRDRVTYNEQFF.

The chain carries TRBV7-9 and TRBJ2-1; TCRdb proposes TRBD1, but this gene call is untestable without DNA. CDR3 length equals 11 residues. Germline V lookup: CDR1 SEHNR, CDR2 FQNEAQ (reference sequence). This chain's CDR3 is CASSGRGEQFF.

V gene TRBV7-2 combines with J gene TRBJ2-1; TCRdb's assignment of TRBD2 cannot be checked, as there is no DNA. The CDR3 runs 15 residues. CDR1 is SGHTA, CDR2 FQGNSA, per germline. The CDR3 region is CASSLSYRDSDEQFF.

The CDR3 protein is CASSLISLQRLASWETQYF. This chain links TRBV7-2 with TRBJ2-5; TCRdb's D gene call, TRBD2, goes unchecked for lack of DNA. Germline V gene sequence: CDR1 SGHTA, CDR2 FQGNSA. The CDR3 spans 19 residues.

The chain has TRBV18 and TRBJ1-1. Germline V lookup: CDR1 KGHSH, CDR2 LQKENI. This CDR3 has 12 amino acids. The CDR3 here is CASSPDSAEAFF.

V usage is TRBV12-3 or TRBV12-4 and J usage is TRBJ2-5; checking the TCRdb D call of TRBD2 is not possible without DNA. This CDR3 contains 14 residues. CDR3 in amino acids: CASRRDFRAETQYF.

This sequence joins TRBV29-1 and TRBJ2-7; TCRdb's D call, TRBD1, is unchecked because there is no DNA. The germline CDR1 and CDR2 sequences are SQVTM and ANQGSEA. The CDR3 has 13 amino acids. CDR3 region: CSAMGQNSYEQYF.

The rearrangement joins TRBV7-9 to TRBJ2-7; as DNA is missing, the TRBD2 call by TCRdb cannot be tested. The CDR3 consists of 15 residues. Germline V gene lookup returns CDR1 SEHNR and CDR2 FQNEAQ (reference sequence). CDR3 protein: CASSFIRDYSYEQYF.

The chain recombines TRBV20-1 with TRBJ2-4. The CDR3 extends over 14 amino acids. In germline, CDR1 is DFQATT, CDR2 SNEGSKA (reference sequence). CDR3 protein: CSARDLWAKNIQYF.

The genes are TRBV15 and TRBJ2-3; lacking DNA, the TRBD1 call made by TCRdb goes unchecked. The germline V gene has CDR1 LNHNV and CDR2 YYDKDF (reference sequence). This CDR3 has 18 amino acids. This CDR3 reads CATSRDTDREVHRHTQYF.

The chain recombines TRBV13 with TRBJ1-1; TCRdb gives TRBD1 as the D gene, but with no DNA this cannot be confirmed. The V gene's germline CDR1 is PRHDT and CDR2 FYEKMQ (reference sequence). This CDR3 is 16 amino acids long. CDR3 sequence reads: CASSYHLDSLNTEAFF.

The chain has TRBV20-1 and TRBJ2-7; TCRdb lists TRBD1, though no DNA is available to test this call. Germline loops: CDR1 DFQATT, CDR2 SNEGSKA (reference sequence). This CDR3 is built from 15 residues. The CDR3: CSARDLDSLGREQYF.

This chain links TRBV12-3 or TRBV12-4 with TRBJ2-3; TCRdb's D call of TRBD1 is untestable without DNA. This CDR3 spans 15 amino acids. The CDR3 sequence is CASSPGTDRTDTQYF.

The chain joins TRBV19 to TRBJ2-7; the D call of TRBD2 rests on TCRdb alone, since no DNA is present to check it. This CDR3 has 14 residues. Looked up from germline, CDR1 is LNHDA and CDR2 is SQIVND (reference sequence). CDR3 loop: CASTSSGGADEQYF.

This CDR3 is CASSTRQGAFTGELFF. The genes are TRBV7-2 and TRBJ2-2; with no DNA, the TCRdb D assignment of TRBD1 cannot be verified. The CDR3 sequence is 16 residues long. Germline V lookup: CDR1 SGHTA, CDR2 FQGNSA.

This sequence joins TRBV7-2 and TRBJ1-4. CDR1 and CDR2 (germline): SGHTA, FQGNSA. The length of the CDR3 is 13 residues. CDR3 amino acids: CASSLMEGGELFF.

The J gene is TRBJ2-7, the V gene TRBV29-1; TCRdb indicates TRBD1, and absent DNA this call remains unverified. Per the germline V gene, CDR1 is SQVTM and CDR2 is ANQGSEA. The CDR3 sequence is 14 residues long. This CDR3 reads CSVEGQGAVYEQYF.

V and J are TRBV29-1 and TRBJ2-5; the D call of TRBD1 rests on TCRdb alone, since no DNA is present to check it. In germline, CDR1 is SQVTM, CDR2 ANQGSEA. The CDR3 sequence is 16 residues long. CDR3 residues: CSVGEGTGALWETQYF.